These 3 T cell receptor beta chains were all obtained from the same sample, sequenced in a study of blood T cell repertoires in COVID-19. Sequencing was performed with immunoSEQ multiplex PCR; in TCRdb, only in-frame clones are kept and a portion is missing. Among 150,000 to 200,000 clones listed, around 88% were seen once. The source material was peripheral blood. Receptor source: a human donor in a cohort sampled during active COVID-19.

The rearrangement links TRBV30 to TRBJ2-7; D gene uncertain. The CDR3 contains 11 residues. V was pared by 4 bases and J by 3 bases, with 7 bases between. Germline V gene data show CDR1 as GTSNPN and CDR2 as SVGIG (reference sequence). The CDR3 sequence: CAWMADYEQYF. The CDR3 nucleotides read TGTGCCTGGATGGCGGACTACGAGCAGTACTTC.

In nucleotides, the CDR3 is TGCAGCGTTGCGAGGGAGCAGCGTGGTGGCTACACCTTC. Encoded protein: CSVAREQRGGYTF. V and J are TRBV29-1 and TRBJ1-2; no clear D gene. Germline V gene sequence: CDR1 SQVTM, CDR2 ANQGSEA. Trimming removed 4 bases from V and 7 bases from J, with 16 bases in between. This CDR3 is 13 amino acids long.

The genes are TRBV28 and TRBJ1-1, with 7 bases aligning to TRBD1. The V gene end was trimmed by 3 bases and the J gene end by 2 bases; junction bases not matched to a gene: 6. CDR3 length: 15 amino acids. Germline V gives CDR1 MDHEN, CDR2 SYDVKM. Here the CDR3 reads CASSFDRAKNTEAFF. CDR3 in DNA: TGTGCCAGCAGTTTCGACAGGGCTAAAAACACTGAAGCTTTCTTT.